This TCR beta chain was observed in a study of T cells in Graves' hyperthyroidism and ophthalmopathy. Study as a whole: At the time of initial diagnosis and before any treatment, peripheral blood was collected. Broader study findings: Blood held most thyroid clonotypes expanded above 0.001 frequency.

Stable hyperthyroidism: no ophthalmopathy progression over 18 months of follow-up. Newly diagnosed patients aged 18 to 65 had hyperthyroidism of under 2 months' duration. RNA transcripts yielded amplified TCR beta CDR3 regions. Initially, a first-round RT-PCR of the TCR CDR3 employed the HTBI primer set. TCRdb reprocessed the multiplex PCR reads via MiXCR and lists one record per CDR3 protein. The sample lists more than 500,000 distinct CDR3 sequences; 12% to 15% were seen once. This clonotype was observed many times. The target antigen is unknown. This receptor was identified in a woman in her 40s with Graves' hyperthyroidism. The sample was blood.

In nucleotides, the CDR3 is TGTGCCTGGGACTTCGGGACAGGGAACACTGAAGCTTTCTTT. Amino acid sequence: CAWDFGTGNTEAFF. The rearrangement uses TRBV30 and TRBJ1-1; TRBD1 matches 8 bases. J lost 1 base, V lost 5 bases, and 6 bases had no gene match. CDR1 is GTSNPN, CDR2 SVGIG, per germline (reference sequence). The CDR3 extends over 14 amino acids.